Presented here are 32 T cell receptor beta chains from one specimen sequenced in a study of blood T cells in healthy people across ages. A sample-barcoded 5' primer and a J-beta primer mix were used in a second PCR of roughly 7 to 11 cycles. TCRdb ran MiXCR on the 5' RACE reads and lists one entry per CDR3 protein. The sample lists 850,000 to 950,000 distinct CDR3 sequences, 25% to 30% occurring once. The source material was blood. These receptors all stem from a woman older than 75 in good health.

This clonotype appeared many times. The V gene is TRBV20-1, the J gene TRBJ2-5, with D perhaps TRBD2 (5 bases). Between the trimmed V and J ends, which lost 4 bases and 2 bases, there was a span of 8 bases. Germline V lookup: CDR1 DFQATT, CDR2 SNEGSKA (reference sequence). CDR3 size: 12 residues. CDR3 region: CSAMSGQETQYF. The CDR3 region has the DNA TGCAGTGCTATGTCGGGACAAGAGACCCAGTACTTC.

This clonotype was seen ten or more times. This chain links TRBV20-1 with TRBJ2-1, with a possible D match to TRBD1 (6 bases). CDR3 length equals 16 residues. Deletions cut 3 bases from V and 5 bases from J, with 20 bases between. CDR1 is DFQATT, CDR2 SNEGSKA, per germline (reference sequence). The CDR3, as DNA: TGCAGTGCTAGCAACAGGGTAACCCAACTACACAATGAGCAGTTCTTC. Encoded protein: CSASNRVTQLHNEQFF.

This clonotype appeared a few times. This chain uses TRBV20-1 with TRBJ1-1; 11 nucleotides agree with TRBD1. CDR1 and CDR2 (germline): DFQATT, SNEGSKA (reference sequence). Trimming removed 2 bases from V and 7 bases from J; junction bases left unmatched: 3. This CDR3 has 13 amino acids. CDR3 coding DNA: TGCAGTGCTAGAACGGGACAGGGGGTTGAAGCTTTCTTT. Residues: CSARTGQGVEAFF.

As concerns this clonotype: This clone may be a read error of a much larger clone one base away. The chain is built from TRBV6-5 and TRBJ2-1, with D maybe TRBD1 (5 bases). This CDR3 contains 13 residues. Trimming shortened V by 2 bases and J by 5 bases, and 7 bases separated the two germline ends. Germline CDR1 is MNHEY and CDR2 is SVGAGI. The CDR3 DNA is TGTGCCAGCAGTTACGGCAGGGACAATGAGCAGTTCTTC. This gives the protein CASSYGRDNEQFF.

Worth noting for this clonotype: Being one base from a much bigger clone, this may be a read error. DNA for the CDR3: TGTGCCAGCAGGGGACTAGCTACCCTCTACGAGCAGTACTTC. Amino acids: CASRGLATLYEQYF. This chain connects TRBV6-2 or TRBV6-3 to TRBJ2-5; 9 bases agree with TRBD2. TRBJ2-7 explains the end of the DNA better; the J call may be wrong. CDR1 MNHEY and CDR2 SVGEGT come from the germline V gene. CDR3 length: 14 residues.

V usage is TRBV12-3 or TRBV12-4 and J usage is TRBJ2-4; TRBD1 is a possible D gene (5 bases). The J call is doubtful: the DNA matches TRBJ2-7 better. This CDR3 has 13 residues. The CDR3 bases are TGTGCCAGCAGTCCAACGACAGTATACGAGCAGTACTTC. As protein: CASSPTTVYEQYF.

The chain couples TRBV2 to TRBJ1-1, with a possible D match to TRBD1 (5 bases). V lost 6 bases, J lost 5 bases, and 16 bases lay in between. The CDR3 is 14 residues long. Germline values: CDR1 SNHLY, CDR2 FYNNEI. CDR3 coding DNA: TGTGCCAGCAGCGCAGACAGTAGACTGACTGAAGCTTTCTTT. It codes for CASSADSRLTEAFF.

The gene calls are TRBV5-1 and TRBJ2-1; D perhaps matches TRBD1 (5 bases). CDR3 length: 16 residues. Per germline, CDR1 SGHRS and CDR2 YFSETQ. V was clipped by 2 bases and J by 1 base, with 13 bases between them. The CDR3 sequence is CASSFPRVESYNEQFF. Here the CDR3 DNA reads TGCGCCAGCAGCTTTCCCAGGGTCGAGTCCTACAATGAGCAGTTCTTC.

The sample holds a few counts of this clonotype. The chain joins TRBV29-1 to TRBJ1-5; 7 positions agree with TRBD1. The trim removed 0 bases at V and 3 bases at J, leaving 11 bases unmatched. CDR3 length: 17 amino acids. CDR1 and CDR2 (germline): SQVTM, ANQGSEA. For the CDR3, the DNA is TGCAGCGTTGAAGATGGATTGAGACAGGGCTTCAATCAGCCCCAGCATTTT. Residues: CSVEDGLRQGFNQPQHF. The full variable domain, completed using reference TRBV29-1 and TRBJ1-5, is SAVISQKPSRDICQRGTSLTIQCQVDSQVTMMFWYRQQPGQSLTLIATANQGSEATYESGFVIDKFPISRPNLTFSTLTVSNMSPEDSSIYLCSVEDGLRQGFNQPQHFGDGTRLSIL.

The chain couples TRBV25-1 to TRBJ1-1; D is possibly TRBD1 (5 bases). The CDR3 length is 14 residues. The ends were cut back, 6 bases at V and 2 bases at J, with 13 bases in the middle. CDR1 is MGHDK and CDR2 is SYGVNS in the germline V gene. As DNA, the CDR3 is TGTGCCAGCAGCACCGTGGGGGGAAACACTGAAGCTTTCTTT. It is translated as CASSTVGGNTEAFF.

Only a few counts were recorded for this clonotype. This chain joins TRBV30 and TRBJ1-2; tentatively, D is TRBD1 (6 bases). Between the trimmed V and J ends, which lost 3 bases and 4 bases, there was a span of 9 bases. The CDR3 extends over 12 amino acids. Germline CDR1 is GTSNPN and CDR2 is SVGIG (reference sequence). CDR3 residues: CAWRGQSYGYTF. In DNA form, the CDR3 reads TGTGCCTGGAGAGGACAGAGCTATGGCTACACCTTC.

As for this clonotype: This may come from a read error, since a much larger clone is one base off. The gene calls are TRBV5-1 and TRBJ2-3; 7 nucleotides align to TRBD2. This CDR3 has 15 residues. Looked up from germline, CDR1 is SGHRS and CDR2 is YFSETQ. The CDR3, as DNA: TGCGCCAACAGCTTGTATCGGGGAGGGGCAGATACGCAGTATTTT. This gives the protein CANSLYRGGADTQYF.

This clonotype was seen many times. The CDR3 is CAISENGANVLTF. In DNA, the CDR3 is TGTGCCATCAGTGAGAATGGGGCCAACGTCCTGACTTTC. The chain has TRBV10-3 and TRBJ2-6, with no clear D. Trimming took 2 bases from V and 3 from J, leaving 2 bases between them. The CDR3 runs to 13 residues. In germline, CDR1 is ENHRY, CDR2 SYGVKD.

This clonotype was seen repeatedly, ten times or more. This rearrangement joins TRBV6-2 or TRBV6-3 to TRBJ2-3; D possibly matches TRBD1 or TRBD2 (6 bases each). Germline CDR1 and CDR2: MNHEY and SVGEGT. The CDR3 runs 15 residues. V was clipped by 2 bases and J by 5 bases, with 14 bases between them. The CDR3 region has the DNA TGTGCCAGCAGTTACCGGGGGCCCCCACGAGATACGCAGTATTTT. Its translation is CASSYRGPPRDTQYF.

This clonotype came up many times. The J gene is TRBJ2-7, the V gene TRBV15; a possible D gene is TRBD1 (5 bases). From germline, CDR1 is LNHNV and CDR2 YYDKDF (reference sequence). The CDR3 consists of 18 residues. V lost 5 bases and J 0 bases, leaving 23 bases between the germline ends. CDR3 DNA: TGTGCCACCAGCCAGGACAAAGTTCTTAAAGCTAGCTCCTACGAGCAGTACTTC. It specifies CATSQDKVLKASSYEQYF.

The CDR3 loop is CASSYEGLSYEQYF. For the CDR3, the DNA is TGTGCCAGCAGTTATGAGGGACTAAGCTACGAGCAGTACTTC. This chain uses TRBV6-2 or TRBV6-3 with TRBJ2-7; TRBD2 aligns across 7 bases. Looked up from germline, CDR1 is MNHEY and CDR2 is SVGEGT. The CDR3 covers 14 residues. Unmatched junction bases numbered 5, after V lost 3 bases and J lost 3 bases.

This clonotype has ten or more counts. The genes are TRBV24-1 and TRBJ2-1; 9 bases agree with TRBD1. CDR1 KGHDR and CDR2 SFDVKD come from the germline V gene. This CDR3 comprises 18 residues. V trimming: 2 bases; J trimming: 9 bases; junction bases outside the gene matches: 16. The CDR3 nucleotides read TGTGCCACCAGTGATTCGTCTGGGACAGGGCCACTCTGGGGTGAGCAGTTCTTC. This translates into CATSDSSGTGPLWGEQFF.

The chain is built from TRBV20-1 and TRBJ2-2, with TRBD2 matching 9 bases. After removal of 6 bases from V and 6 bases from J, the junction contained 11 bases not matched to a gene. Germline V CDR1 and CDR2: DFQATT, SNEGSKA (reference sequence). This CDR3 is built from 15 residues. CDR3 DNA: TGCAGTGCAATCGATAGCGGGGGCCCGCCCGGGGAGCTGTTTTTT. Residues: CSAIDSGGPPGELFF.

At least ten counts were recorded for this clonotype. The CDR3 region is CASSVYGGTNYGYTF. CDR3 nucleotides: TGTGCCAGCAGCGTATACGGGGGAACTAACTATGGCTACACCTTC. V gene TRBV9 combines with J gene TRBJ1-2; tentatively, D is TRBD1 (5 bases). V lost 1 base and J 0 bases, leaving 10 bases between the germline ends. The germline gives CDR1 SGDLS, CDR2 YYNGEE. The CDR3 runs to 15 residues.

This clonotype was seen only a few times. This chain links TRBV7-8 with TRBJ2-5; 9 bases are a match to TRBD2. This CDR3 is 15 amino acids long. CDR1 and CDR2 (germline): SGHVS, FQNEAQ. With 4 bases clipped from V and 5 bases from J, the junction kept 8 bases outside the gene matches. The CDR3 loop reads CASSSSGLAYETQYF. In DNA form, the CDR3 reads TGTGCCAGCAGCTCGTCGGGACTAGCATACGAGACCCAGTACTTC.

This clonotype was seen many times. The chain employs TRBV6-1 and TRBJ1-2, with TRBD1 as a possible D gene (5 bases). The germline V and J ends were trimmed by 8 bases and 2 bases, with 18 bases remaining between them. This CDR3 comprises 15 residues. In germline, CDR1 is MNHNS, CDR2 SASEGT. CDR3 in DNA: TGTGCCAGCTACGGGCTGGGACGTACAAACTATGGCTACACCTTC. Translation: CASYGLGRTNYGYTF.

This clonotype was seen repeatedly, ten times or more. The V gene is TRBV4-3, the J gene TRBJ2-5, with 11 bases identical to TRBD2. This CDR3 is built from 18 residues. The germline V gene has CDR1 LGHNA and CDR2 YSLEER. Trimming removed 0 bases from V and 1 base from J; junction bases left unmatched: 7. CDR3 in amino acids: CASSQDLPSGGSQETQYF. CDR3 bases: TGCGCCAGCAGCCAAGATCTTCCTAGCGGGGGGTCCCAAGAGACCCAGTACTTC.

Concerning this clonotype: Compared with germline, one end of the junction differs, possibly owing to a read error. The CDR3: CASSSRQGNSPLYF. CDR3 bases: TGTGCCAGTAGTTCCCGACAGGGTAATTCACCCCTCTACTTT. V gene TRBV6-1 combines with J gene TRBJ1-6, with TRBD1 matching 7 bases. The germline V gene has CDR1 MNHNS and CDR2 SASEGT. The CDR3 is 14 amino acids.

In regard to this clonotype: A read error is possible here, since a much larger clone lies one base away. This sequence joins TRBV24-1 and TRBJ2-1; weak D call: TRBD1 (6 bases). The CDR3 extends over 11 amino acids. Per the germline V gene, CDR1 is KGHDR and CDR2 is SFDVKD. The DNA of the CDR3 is TGTGCCGCCAGTGATGACAGGGAGCAGTTCTTC. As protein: CAASDDREQFF.

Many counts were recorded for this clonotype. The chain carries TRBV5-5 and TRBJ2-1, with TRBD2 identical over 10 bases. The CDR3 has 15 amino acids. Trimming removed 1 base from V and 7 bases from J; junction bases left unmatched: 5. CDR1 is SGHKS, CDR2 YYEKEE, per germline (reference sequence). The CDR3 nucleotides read TGTGCCAGCAGCTTGTCCGGGACTAGCGAAAATGAGCAGTTCTTC. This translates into CASSLSGTSENEQFF.

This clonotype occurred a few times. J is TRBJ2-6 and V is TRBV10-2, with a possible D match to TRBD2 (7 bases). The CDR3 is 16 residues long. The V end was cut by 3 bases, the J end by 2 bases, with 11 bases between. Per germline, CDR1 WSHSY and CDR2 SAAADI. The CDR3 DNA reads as TGCGCCAGCAGTGACCGGGGGGCTACTGGGGCCAACGTCCTGACTTTC. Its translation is CASSDRGATGANVLTF.

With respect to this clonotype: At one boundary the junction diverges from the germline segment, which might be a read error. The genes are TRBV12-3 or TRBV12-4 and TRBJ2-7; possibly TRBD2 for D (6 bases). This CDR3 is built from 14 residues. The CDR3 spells CAGSLFGGSYEQYF. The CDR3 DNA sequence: TGTGCCGGCAGTTTGTTTGGAGGGAGCTACGAGCAGTACTTC.

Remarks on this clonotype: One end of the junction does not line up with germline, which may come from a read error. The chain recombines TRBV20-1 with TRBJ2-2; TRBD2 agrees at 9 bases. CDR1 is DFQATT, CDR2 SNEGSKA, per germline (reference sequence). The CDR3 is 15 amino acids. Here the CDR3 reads CSASRLAGTTRELFF. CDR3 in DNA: TGCAGTGCTAGTCGTCTAGCGGGGACCACCCGGGAGCTGTTTTTT.

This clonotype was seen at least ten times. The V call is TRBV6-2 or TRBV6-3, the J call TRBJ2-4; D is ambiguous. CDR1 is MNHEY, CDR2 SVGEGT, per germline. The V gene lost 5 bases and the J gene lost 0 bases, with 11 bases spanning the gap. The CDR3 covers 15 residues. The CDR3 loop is CASSRLPLAKNIQYF. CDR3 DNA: TGTGCCAGCAGTCGCCTACCTTTAGCCAAAAACATTCAGTACTTC.

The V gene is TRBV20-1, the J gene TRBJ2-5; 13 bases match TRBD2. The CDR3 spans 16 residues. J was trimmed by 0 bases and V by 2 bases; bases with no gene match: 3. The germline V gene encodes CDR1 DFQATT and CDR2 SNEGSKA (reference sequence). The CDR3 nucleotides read TGCAGTGCTAGACGGGGACTAGCGGGGAACCAAGAGACCCAGTACTTC. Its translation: CSARRGLAGNQETQYF.

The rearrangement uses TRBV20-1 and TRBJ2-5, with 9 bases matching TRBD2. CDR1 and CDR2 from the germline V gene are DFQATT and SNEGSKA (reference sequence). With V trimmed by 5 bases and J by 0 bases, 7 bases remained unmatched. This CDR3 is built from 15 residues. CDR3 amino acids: CSARAGGPYQETQYF. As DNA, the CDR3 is TGCAGTGCTCGAGCGGGGGGCCCGTACCAAGAGACCCAGTACTTC.

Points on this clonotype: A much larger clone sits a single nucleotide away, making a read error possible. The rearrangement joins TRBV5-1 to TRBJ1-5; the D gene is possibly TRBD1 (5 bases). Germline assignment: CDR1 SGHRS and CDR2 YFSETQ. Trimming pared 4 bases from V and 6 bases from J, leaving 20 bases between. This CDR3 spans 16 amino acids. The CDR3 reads CASSVSGARISQPQHF. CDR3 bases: TGCGCCAGCAGCGTTTCCGGGGCGAGGATTAGTCAGCCCCAGCATTTT.